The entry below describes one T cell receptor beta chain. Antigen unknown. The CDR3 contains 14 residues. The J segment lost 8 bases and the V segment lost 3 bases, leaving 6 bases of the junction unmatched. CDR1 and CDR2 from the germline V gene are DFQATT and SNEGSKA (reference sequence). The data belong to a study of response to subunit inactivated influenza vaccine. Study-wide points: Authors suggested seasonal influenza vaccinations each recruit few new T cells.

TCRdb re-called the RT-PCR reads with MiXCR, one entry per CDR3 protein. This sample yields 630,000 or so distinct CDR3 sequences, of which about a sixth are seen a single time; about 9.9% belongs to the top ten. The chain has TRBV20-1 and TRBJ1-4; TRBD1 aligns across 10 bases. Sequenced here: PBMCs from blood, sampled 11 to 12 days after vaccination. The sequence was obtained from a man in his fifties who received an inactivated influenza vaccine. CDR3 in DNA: TGCAGTGCTAGCAGGGGACAGGGGTACGAAAAACTGTTTTTT. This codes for CSASRGQGYEKLFF.